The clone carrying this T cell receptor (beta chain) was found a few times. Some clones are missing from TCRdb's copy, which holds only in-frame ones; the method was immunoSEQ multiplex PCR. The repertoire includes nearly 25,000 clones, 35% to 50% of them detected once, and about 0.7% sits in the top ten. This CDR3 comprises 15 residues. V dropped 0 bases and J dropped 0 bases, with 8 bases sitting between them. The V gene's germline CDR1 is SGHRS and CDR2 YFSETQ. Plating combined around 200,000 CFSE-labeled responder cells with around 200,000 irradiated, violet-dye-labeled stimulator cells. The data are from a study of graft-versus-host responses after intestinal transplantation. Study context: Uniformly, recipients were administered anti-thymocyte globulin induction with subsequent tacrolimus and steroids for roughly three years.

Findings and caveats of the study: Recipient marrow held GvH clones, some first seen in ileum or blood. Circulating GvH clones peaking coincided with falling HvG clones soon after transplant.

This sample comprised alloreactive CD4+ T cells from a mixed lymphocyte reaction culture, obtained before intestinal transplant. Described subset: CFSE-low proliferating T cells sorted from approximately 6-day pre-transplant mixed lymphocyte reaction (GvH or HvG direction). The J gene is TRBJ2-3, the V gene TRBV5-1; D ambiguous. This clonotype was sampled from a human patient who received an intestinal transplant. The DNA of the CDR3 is TGCGCCAGCAGCTTGGTTGGAGCGAGCACAGATACGCAGTATTTT. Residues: CASSLVGASTDTQYF.